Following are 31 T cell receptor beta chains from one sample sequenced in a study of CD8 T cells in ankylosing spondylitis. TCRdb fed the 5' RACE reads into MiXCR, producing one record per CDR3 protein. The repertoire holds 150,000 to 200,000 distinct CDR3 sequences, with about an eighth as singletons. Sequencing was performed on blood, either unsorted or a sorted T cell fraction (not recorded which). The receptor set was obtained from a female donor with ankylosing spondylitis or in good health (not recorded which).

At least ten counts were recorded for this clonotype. CDR3 nucleotides: TGCGCCAGCAGCACCGGGGTGGACAATCAGCCCCAGCATTTT. Encoded protein: CASSTGVDNQPQHF. The chain recombines TRBV5-1 with TRBJ1-5; D ambiguous. The ends were cut back, 4 bases at V and 3 bases at J, with 11 bases in the middle. The germline CDR1 and CDR2 sequences are SGHRS and YFSETQ. The length of the CDR3 is 14 residues.

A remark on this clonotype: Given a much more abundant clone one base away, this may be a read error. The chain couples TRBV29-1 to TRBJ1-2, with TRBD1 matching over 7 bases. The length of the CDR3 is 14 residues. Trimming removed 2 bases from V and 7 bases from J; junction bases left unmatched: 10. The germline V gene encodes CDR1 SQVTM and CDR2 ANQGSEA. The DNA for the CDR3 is TGCAGCGTTGAAAAGAGGGGGCGCGGCAGTGGCTACACCTTC. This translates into CSVEKRGRGSGYTF.

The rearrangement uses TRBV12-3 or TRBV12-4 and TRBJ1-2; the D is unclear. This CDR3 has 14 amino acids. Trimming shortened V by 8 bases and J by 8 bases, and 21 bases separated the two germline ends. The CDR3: CASGPAARIEGYTF. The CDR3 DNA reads TGTGCCAGCGGACCGGCAGCCCGGATCGAGGGCTACACCTTC.

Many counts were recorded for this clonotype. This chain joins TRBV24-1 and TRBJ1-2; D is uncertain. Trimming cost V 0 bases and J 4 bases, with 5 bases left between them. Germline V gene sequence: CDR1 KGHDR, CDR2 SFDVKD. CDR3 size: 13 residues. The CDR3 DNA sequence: TGTGCCACCAGTGATTTGCGGGGCTATGGCTACACCTTC. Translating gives CATSDLRGYGYTF.

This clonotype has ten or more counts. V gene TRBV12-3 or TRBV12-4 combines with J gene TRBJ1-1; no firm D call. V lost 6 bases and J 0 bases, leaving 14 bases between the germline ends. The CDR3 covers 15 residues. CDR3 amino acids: CASRLPNAVNTEAFF. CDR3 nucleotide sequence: TGTGCCAGCAGGCTACCGAACGCGGTGAACACTGAAGCTTTCTTT.

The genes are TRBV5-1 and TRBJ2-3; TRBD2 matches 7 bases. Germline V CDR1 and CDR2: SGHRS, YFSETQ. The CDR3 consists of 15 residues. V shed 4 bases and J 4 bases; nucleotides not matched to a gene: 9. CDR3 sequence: CASSHGRGAADTQYF. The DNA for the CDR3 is TGCGCCAGCAGCCATGGGAGGGGAGCGGCAGATACGCAGTATTTT.

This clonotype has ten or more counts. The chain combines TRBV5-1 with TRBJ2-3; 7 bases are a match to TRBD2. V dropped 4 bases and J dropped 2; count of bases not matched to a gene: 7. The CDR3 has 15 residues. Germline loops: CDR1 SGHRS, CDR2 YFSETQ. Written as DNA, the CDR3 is TGCGCCAGCAGCCCCGGGGGGACTTACACAGATACGCAGTATTTT. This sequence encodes CASSPGGTYTDTQYF.

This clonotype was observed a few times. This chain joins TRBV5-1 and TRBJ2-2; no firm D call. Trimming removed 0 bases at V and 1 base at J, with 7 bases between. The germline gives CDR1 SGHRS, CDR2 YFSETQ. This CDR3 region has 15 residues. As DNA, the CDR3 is TGCGCCAGCAGCTTGGGGGCTCAGAACACCGGGGAGCTGTTTTTT. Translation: CASSLGAQNTGELFF.

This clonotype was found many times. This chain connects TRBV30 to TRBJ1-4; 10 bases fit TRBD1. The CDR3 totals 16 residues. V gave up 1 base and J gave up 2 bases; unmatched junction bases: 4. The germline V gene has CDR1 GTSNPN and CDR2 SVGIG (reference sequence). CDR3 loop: CAWSEGQGMTNEKLFF. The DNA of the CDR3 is TGTGCCTGGAGTGAGGGACAGGGGATGACTAATGAAAAACTGTTTTTT.

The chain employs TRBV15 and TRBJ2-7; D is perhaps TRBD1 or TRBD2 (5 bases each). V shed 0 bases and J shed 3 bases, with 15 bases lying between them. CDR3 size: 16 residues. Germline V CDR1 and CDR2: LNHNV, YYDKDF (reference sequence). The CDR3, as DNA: TGTGCCACCAGCAGAGATCGGGGCTTTTCTCTCTACGAGCAGTACTTC. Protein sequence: CATSRDRGFSLYEQYF.

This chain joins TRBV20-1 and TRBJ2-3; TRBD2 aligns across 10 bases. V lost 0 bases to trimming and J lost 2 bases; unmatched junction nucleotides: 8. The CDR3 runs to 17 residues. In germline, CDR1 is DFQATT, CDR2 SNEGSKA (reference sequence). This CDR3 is CSARDVRLAGHTDTQYF. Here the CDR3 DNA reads TGCAGTGCTAGAGACGTCCGACTAGCGGGCCACACAGATACGCAGTATTTT.

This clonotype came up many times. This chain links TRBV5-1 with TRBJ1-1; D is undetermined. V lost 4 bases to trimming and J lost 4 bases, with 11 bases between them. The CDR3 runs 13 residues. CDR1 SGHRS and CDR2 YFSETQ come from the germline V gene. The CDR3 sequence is CASSPPRGTEAFF. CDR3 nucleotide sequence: TGCGCCAGCAGCCCCCCGAGAGGCACTGAAGCTTTCTTT.

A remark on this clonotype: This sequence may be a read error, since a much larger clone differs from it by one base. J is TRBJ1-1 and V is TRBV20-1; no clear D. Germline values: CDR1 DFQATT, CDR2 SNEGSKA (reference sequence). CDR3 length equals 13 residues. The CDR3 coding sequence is TGCAGTGCTAGAGATGGTCGGAACAGTGAAGCTTTCTTT. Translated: CSARDGRNSEAFF.

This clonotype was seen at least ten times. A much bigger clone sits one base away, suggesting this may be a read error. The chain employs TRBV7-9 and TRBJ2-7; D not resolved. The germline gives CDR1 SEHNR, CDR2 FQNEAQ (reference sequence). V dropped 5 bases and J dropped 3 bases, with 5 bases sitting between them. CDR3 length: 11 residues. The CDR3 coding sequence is TGTGCCAGCAGCCCCTACTACGAGCAGTACTTC. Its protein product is CASSPYYEQYF.

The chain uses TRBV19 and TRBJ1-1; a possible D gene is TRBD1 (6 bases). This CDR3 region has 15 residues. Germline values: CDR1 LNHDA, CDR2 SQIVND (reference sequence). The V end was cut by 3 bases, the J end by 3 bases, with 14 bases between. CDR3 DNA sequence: TGTGCCAGTAGTATCTCGGGGGGGCTGTACACTGAAGCTTTCTTT. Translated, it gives CASSISGGLYTEAFF. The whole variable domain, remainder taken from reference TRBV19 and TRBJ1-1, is DGGITQSPKYLFRKEGQNVTLSCEQNLNHDAMYWYRQDPGQGLRLIYYSQIVNDFQKGDIAEGYSVSREKKESFPLTVTSAQKNPTAFYLCASSISGGLYTEAFFGQGTRLTVV.

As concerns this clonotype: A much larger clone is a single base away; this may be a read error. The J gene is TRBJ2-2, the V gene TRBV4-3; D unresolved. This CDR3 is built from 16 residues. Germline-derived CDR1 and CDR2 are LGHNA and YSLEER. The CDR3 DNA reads TGCGCCGGCAGCCAAGAAGGCGAATCGAACACCGGGGAGCTGTTTTTT. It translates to CAGSQEGESNTGELFF.

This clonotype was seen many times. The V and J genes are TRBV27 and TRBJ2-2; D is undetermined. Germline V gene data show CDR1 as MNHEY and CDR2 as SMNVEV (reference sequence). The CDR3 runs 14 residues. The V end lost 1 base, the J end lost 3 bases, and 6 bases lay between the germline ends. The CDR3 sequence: CASSLFRDTGELFF. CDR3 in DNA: TGTGCCAGCAGTTTATTCAGAGACACCGGGGAGCTGTTTTTT.

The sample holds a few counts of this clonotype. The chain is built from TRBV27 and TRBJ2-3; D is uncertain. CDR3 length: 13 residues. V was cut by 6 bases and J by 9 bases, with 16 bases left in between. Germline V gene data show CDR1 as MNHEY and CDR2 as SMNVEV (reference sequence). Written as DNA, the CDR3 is TGTGCCAGCAGCCCCACGATAGGAACAACGCAGTATTTT. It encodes CASSPTIGTTQYF.

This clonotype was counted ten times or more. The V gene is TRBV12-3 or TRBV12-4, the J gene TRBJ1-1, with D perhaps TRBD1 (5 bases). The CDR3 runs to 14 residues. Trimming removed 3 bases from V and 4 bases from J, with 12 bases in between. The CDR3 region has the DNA TGTGCCAGCAGTTTGGCAGGGCTGGGCACTGAAGCTTTCTTT. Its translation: CASSLAGLGTEAFF.

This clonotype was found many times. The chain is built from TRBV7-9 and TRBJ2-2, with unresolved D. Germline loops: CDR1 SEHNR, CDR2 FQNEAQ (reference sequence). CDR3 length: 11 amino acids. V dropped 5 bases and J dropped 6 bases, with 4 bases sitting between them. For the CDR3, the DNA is TGTGCCAGCAGCGTACCCGGGGAGCTGTTTTTT. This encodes CASSVPGELFF.

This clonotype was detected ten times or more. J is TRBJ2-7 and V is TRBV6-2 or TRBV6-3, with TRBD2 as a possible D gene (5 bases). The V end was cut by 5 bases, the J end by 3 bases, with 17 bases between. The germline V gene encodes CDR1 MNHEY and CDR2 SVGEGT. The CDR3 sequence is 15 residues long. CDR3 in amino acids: CASSAGRETNYEQYF. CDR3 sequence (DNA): TGTGCCAGCAGTGCAGGTCGGGAAACTAACTACGAGCAGTACTTC.

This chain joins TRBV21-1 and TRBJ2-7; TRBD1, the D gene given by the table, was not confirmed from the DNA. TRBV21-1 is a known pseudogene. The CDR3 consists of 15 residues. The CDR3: CAIWGRRAWLFEQYF. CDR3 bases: TGTGCCATTTGGGGGAGACGAGCCTGGCTTTTCGAGCAGTACTTC.

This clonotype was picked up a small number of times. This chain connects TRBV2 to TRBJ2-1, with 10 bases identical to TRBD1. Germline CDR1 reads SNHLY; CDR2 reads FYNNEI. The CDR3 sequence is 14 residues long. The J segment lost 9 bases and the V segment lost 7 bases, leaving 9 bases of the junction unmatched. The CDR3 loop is CASNRDRGWGEQFF. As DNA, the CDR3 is TGTGCCAGCAACCGGGACAGGGGATGGGGTGAGCAGTTCTTC.

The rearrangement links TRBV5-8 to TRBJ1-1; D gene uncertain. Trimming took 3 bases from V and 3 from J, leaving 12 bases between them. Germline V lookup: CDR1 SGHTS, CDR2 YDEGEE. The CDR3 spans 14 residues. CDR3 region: CASSSLRRDTEAFF. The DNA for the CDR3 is TGTGCCAGCAGCTCCCTCCGAAGGGACACTGAAGCTTTCTTT.

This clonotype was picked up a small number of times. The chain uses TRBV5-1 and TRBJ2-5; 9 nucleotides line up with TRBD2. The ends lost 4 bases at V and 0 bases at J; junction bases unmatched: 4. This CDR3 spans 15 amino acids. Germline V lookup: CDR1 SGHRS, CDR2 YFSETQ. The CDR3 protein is CASSALAGNQETQYF. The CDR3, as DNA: TGCGCCAGCAGCGCCCTAGCGGGGAACCAAGAGACCCAGTACTTC.

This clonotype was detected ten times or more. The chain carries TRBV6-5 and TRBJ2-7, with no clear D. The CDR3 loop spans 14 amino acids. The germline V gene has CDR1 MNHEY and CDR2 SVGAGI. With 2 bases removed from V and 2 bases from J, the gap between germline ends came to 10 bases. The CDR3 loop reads CASSYGMGPYEQYF. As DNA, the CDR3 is TGTGCCAGCAGTTACGGTATGGGTCCCTACGAGCAGTACTTC.

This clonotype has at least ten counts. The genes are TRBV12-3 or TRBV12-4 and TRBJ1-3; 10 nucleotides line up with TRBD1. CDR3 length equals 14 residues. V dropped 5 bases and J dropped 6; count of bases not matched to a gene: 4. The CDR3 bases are TGTGCCAGCAGTGAGACAGGGGGCGAAAACACCATATATTTT. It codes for CASSETGGENTIYF.

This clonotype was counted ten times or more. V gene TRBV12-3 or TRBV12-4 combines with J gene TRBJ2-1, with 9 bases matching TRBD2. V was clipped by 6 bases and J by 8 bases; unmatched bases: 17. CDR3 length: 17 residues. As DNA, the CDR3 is TGTGCCAGCAGAAGGGGTTTACTAGCGGGCCCGATGGATGAGCAGTTCTTC. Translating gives CASRRGLLAGPMDEQFF.

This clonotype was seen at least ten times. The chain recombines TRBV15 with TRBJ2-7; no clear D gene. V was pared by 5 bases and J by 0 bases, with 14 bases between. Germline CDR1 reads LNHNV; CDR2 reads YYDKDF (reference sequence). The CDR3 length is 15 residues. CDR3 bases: TGTGCCACCAGCCCTGATGGCCAGGCCTCCTACGAGCAGTACTTC. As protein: CATSPDGQASYEQYF.

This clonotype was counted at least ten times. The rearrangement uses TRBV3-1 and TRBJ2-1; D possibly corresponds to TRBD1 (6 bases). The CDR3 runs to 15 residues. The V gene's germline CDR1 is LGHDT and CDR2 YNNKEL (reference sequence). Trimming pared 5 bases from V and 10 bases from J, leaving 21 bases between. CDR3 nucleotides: TGTGCCAGCAGCGAAGGACAGCCTCTCAGGCACGAGCAGTTCTTC. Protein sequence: CASSEGQPLRHEQFF.

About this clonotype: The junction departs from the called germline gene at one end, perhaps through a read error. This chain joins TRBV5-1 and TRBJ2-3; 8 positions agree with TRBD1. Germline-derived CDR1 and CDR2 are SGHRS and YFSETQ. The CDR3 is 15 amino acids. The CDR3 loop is CANSLDGQGPDTQYF. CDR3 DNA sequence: TGCGCCAACAGCTTGGACGGACAGGGCCCAGATACGCAGTATTTT.